Below are 10 T cell receptor beta chains sequenced from a single sample in a study of T cell responses to AZD1222 COVID-19 vaccine. Sequenced by immunoSEQ multiplex PCR; TCRdb stores in-frame clones only, minus some. The profile covers under 95,000 clones, with 90% appearing a single time and around 1.4% taken by the ten largest. The material was peripheral blood, obtained 28 days after the second AZD1222 dose. Receptor source: an adult who received the AZD1222 COVID-19 vaccine.

The CDR3 here is CAWSNTGDQPQHF. As DNA, the CDR3 is TGTGCCTGGAGTAATACAGGGGACCAGCCCCAGCATTTT. V usage is TRBV30 and J usage is TRBJ1-5, with TRBD1 matching over 7 bases. The germline CDR1 and CDR2 sequences are GTSNPN and SVGIG (reference sequence). The J segment lost 7 bases and the V segment lost 2 bases, leaving 5 bases of the junction unmatched. This CDR3 region has 13 residues. Complete variable domain (other parts from reference TRBV30 and TRBJ1-5): SQTIHQWPATLVQPVGSPLSLECTVEGTSNPNLYWYRQAAGRGLQLLFYSVGIGQISSEVPQNLSASRPQDRQFILSSKKLLLSDSGFYLCAWSNTGDQPQHFGDGTRLSIL.

The CDR3 here is CASSARDRGYYGYTF. CDR3 bases: TGTGCCAGCAGCGCCCGGGACAGGGGTTACTATGGCTACACCTTC. The chain couples TRBV7-9 to TRBJ1-2; 10 bases align to TRBD1. CDR1 is SEHNR and CDR2 is FQNEAQ in the germline V gene (reference sequence). The junction had 6 bases not matched to a gene; V was cut back by 5 bases and J by 3 bases. The CDR3 spans 15 residues.

The chain combines TRBV6-5 with TRBJ1-2, with a tentative D call TRBD1 (6 bases). Germline assignment: CDR1 MNHEY and CDR2 SVGAGI. V lost 0 bases and J 4 bases, leaving 15 bases between the germline ends. This CDR3 has 16 amino acids. The CDR3 reads CASSYSALQGGYGYTF. CDR3 nucleotide sequence: TGTGCCAGCAGTTACTCGGCCCTACAGGGAGGCTATGGCTACACCTTC.

The V call is TRBV6-5, the J call TRBJ1-2; the D gene is possibly TRBD1 (6 bases). In germline, CDR1 is MNHEY, CDR2 SVGAGI. V shed 4 bases and J shed 4 bases, with 13 bases lying between them. CDR3 length: 14 amino acids. The CDR3 loop reads CASSLDSVGYGYTF. The DNA of the CDR3 is TGTGCCAGCAGTTTGGACAGTGTTGGCTATGGCTACACCTTC.

The J gene is TRBJ1-1, the V gene TRBV18; D ambiguous. V was clipped by 7 bases and J by 1 base, with 10 bases between them. This CDR3 has 13 residues. CDR1 and CDR2 (germline): KGHSH, LQKENI. The CDR3 bases are TGTGCCAGCTTACCCCGGGGGAACACTGAAGCTTTCTTT. This translates into CASLPRGNTEAFF.

The chain couples TRBV7-9 to TRBJ1-6, with D tentatively TRBD1 (5 bases). The CDR3 runs to 14 residues. Trimming removed 0 bases at V and 7 bases at J, with 7 bases between. Germline lookup yields CDR1 SEHNR and CDR2 FQNEAQ (reference sequence). The CDR3 DNA follows: TGTGCCAGCAGCTTAGCAACAGGCAATTCACCCCTCCACTTT. This codes for CASSLATGNSPLHF.

This chain uses TRBV5-8 with TRBJ1-2, with a weak D call TRBD1 (5 bases). V was pared by 0 bases and J by 10 bases, with 22 bases between. The CDR3 consists of 16 residues. Looked up from germline, CDR1 is SGHTS and CDR2 is YDEGEE. Here the CDR3 DNA reads TGTGCCAGCAGCTTGGTCCCCCGAAGGGACCGGGATGACTACACCTTC. It translates to CASSLVPRRDRDDYTF.

The chain joins TRBV28 to TRBJ1-1, with 8 bases aligning to TRBD1. V shed 6 bases and J 1 base; nucleotides not matched to a gene: 7. Germline CDR1 MDHEN, CDR2 SYDVKM. The CDR3 loop spans 15 amino acids. The CDR3 DNA reads TGTGCCAGCAGCCATGCGGGGACAGGGAACACTGAAGCTTTCTTT. This codes for CASSHAGTGNTEAFF.

This clone came up once. The chain employs TRBV7-9 and TRBJ1-6; D gene ambiguous. The CDR3 consists of 13 residues. The V and J ends lost 5 bases and 17 bases respectively, with 19 bases between them. Germline CDR1 reads SEHNR; CDR2 reads FQNEAQ (reference sequence). The CDR3 nucleotides read TGTGCCAGCAGCGATACCCGCCCCGAGCGGATCCACTTT. As protein: CASSDTRPERIHF.

V and J are TRBV11-2 and TRBJ2-2; D gene uncertain. The CDR3 extends over 12 amino acids. CDR1 is SGHAT, CDR2 FQNNGV, per germline. V shed 2 bases and J shed 2 bases, with 0 bases lying between them. CDR3 coding DNA: TGTGCCAGCAGCTTAAACACCGGGGAGCTGTTTTTT. Protein sequence: CASSLNTGELFF.